The 24 T cell receptor beta chains listed next were all sequenced from one sample in a study of lymphopenia after photon versus proton radiotherapy. TCRdb's table, derived via immunoSEQ multiplex PCR, lists solely in-frame clones and lacks some. The table includes approximately 170,000 clones, approximately 90% detected once. The sample consisted of peripheral blood, taken from a patient treated with photon-based radiotherapy. The receptor set was obtained from a man aged 45-65 years with gastric cancer.

The genes are TRBV27 and TRBJ2-1; maybe TRBD1 (6 bases). V was clipped by 5 bases and J by 6 bases, with 17 bases between them. Per germline, CDR1 MNHEY and CDR2 SMNVEV (reference sequence). There are 15 residues in the CDR3. CDR3 region: CASSMSRVQGNEQFF. CDR3 in DNA: TGTGCCAGCAGTATGTCTCGCGTACAGGGCAATGAGCAGTTCTTC.

The chain carries TRBV28 and TRBJ2-7; no definite D call. CDR1 MDHEN and CDR2 SYDVKM come from the germline V gene. V was trimmed by 5 bases and J by 2 bases, leaving 4 bases between them. The CDR3 length is 11 residues. The CDR3 sequence: CASSLTYEQYF. CDR3 sequence (DNA): TGTGCCAGCAGTCTAACCTACGAGCAGTACTTC.

This clone appeared once. V is TRBV5-1 and J is TRBJ2-2; D is unclear. The CDR3 consists of 15 residues. CDR1 and CDR2 (germline): SGHRS, YFSETQ. The V gene lost 0 bases and the J gene lost 0 bases, with 6 bases spanning the gap. In DNA form, the CDR3 reads TGCGCCAGCAGCTTGGGACATACGAACACCGGGGAGCTGTTTTTT. Its protein product is CASSLGHTNTGELFF.

The chain has TRBV5-1 and TRBJ1-2; D uncertain. This CDR3 comprises 17 residues. The V end lost 0 bases, the J end lost 7 bases, and 22 bases lay between the germline ends. Germline V gene data show CDR1 as SGHRS and CDR2 as YFSETQ. CDR3 nucleotide sequence: TGCGCCAGCAGCTTGGCCTGGGTAGGGATAGTCTCGCCTGGCTACACCTTC. Its translation is CASSLAWVGIVSPGYTF.

The rearrangement links TRBV7-6 to TRBJ2-1, with 8 bases lining up with TRBD1. Germline V gene sequence: CDR1 SGHVS, CDR2 FNYEAQ. Trimming at V came to 5 bases and at J to 4 bases, leaving 7 bases not matched to a gene. This CDR3 is built from 15 residues. This chain's CDR3 is CASSLRTGPYNEQFF. The CDR3 DNA is TGTGCCAGCAGCCTCCGGACAGGGCCGTACAATGAGCAGTTCTTC.

The chain uses TRBV9 and TRBJ1-2; a possible D gene is TRBD1 (6 bases). Germline CDR1 reads SGDLS; CDR2 reads YYNGEE. Trimming took 2 bases from V and 5 from J, leaving 13 bases between them. The CDR3 has 14 residues. The CDR3 DNA is TGTGCCAGCAGCGTTAACAGGGATGGGTATGGCTACACCTTC. Its translation is CASSVNRDGYGYTF.

This chain links TRBV9 with TRBJ2-1; 8 bases align to TRBD1. This CDR3 contains 16 residues. The germline CDR1 and CDR2 sequences are SGDLS and YYNGEE. J lost 10 bases, V lost 0 bases, and 12 bases had no gene match. In nucleotides, the CDR3 is TGTGCCAGCAGCGTAGGAGACGGGACAGGCGGCAGGGAGCAGTTCTTC. It translates to CASSVGDGTGGREQFF.

The chain recombines TRBV7-2 with TRBJ2-5, with TRBD2 matching over 14 bases. Germline V CDR1 and CDR2: SGHTA, FQGNSA. CDR3 length: 17 amino acids. V lost 5 bases, J lost 4 bases, and 9 bases stayed unmatched. DNA of the CDR3: TGTGCCAGCAGCCCCGGGACTAGCGGGAGTTGGGGAGAGACCCAGTACTTC. It encodes CASSPGTSGSWGETQYF.

The chain is built from TRBV5-8 and TRBJ1-2; the match to TRBD1 covers 11 bases. The germline gives CDR1 SGHTS, CDR2 YDEGEE. The CDR3 totals 14 residues. V lost 4 bases to trimming and J lost 3 bases; unmatched junction nucleotides: 2. The CDR3 protein is CASSRDRGYYGYTF. Here the CDR3 DNA reads TGTGCCAGCAGCAGGGACAGGGGGTACTATGGCTACACCTTC.

This clone came up a few times. This sequence joins TRBV6-1 and TRBJ2-7; D ambiguous. The CDR3 extends over 15 amino acids. V was pared by 7 bases and J by 3 bases, with 19 bases between. CDR1 MNHNS and CDR2 SASEGT come from the germline V gene. The DNA for the CDR3 is TGTGCCAGCAAGTGGTGGGCACACCGAGACTACGAGCAGTACTTC. Protein sequence: CASKWWAHRDYEQYF.

The chain uses TRBV10-3 and TRBJ1-2; D perhaps matches TRBD1 (5 bases). The CDR3 runs 16 residues. Germline V gene lookup returns CDR1 ENHRY and CDR2 SYGVKD. V was clipped by 6 bases and J by 2 bases, with 19 bases between them. In DNA form, the CDR3 reads TGTGCCATCAGGGACATATTTACACCCCGAAACTATGGCTACACCTTC. This encodes CAIRDIFTPRNYGYTF.

V is TRBV19 and J is TRBJ1-1; D remains unclear. This CDR3 spans 12 amino acids. The germline V and J ends were trimmed by 7 bases and 1 base, with 7 bases remaining between them. CDR1 is LNHDA and CDR2 is SQIVND in the germline V gene (reference sequence). Here the CDR3 DNA reads TGTGCCAGTATAAAGGGGAACACTGAAGCTTTCTTT. This codes for CASIKGNTEAFF.

The rearrangement uses TRBV5-1 and TRBJ2-1; D remains unclear. Germline assignment: CDR1 SGHRS and CDR2 YFSETQ. The CDR3 sequence is 15 residues long. V was pared by 0 bases and J by 5 bases, with 12 bases between. The CDR3 region has the DNA TGCGCCAGCAGCTTGGAAGGGCGGTTTAACAATGAGCAGTTCTTC. Residues: CASSLEGRFNNEQFF.

The CDR3 DNA reads as TGCGCCAGCAGCTTGACTCGTTACGAGCAGTACTTC. Amino acid sequence: CASSLTRYEQYF. The chain uses TRBV5-1 and TRBJ2-7; D is ambiguous. The germline CDR1 and CDR2 sequences are SGHRS and YFSETQ. V was trimmed by 1 base and J by 4 bases, leaving 6 bases between them. The CDR3 contains 12 residues.

The chain employs TRBV2 and TRBJ2-2; TRBD2 might be the D (6 bases). The germline V gene has CDR1 SNHLY and CDR2 FYNNEI. CDR3 size: 13 residues. Trimming took 2 bases from V and 5 from J, leaving 6 bases between them. This chain's CDR3 is CASSERGTGELFF. Written as DNA, the CDR3 is TGTGCCAGCAGTGAACGGGGGACCGGGGAGCTGTTTTTT.

The V call is TRBV11-3, the J call TRBJ1-1; a possible D gene is TRBD1 (5 bases). There are 14 residues in the CDR3. Deletions cut 5 bases from V and 0 bases from J, with 10 bases between. CDR1 is SGHNT and CDR2 is YENEEA in the germline V gene. The CDR3 here is CASSRTGLNTEAFF. The CDR3 coding sequence is TGTGCCAGCAGCCGAACAGGTTTGAACACTGAAGCTTTCTTT.

This chain connects TRBV6-5 to TRBJ2-7; TRBD2 matches at 7 bases. There are 15 residues in the CDR3. Germline CDR1 and CDR2: MNHEY and SVGAGI. V was pared by 0 bases and J by 6 bases, with 8 bases of the junction left unmatched. The CDR3, as DNA: TGTGCCAGCAGTTACTCGAGGCAGGGAGGGCGCGAGCAGTACTTC. It is translated as CASSYSRQGGREQYF.

The chain links TRBV7-2 to TRBJ2-2, with D maybe TRBD2 (5 bases). Trimming stripped 5 bases from V and 1 base from J, with 20 bases between. The V gene's germline CDR1 is SGHTA and CDR2 FQGNSA. The CDR3 runs to 18 residues. In nucleotides, the CDR3 is TGTGCCAGCAGCCTTAGTCTCTCCCGCAGCGGGAACACCGGGGAGCTGTTTTTT. Amino acid sequence: CASSLSLSRSGNTGELFF.

This clone turned up a few times. The chain couples TRBV7-8 to TRBJ1-1; no reliable D call. CDR1 SGHVS and CDR2 FQNEAQ come from the germline V gene. This CDR3 has 12 amino acids. Deletions cut 5 bases from V and 1 base from J, with 5 bases between. CDR3 protein: CASSPKNTEAFF. The CDR3 nucleotides read TGTGCCAGCAGCCCGAAGAACACTGAAGCTTTCTTT. Full variable domain (outside the CDR3, taken from reference TRBV7-8 and TRBJ1-1): GAGVSQSPRYKVAKRGQDVALRCDPISGHVSLFWYQQALGQGPEFLTYFQNEAQLDKSGLPSDRFFAERPEGSVSTLKIQRTQQEDSAVYLCASSPKNTEAFFGQGTRLTVV.

The chain's CDR3 is CASSSPRGEGGANVLTF. The CDR3 DNA sequence: TGTGCCAGCAGCTCACCCCGCGGGGAGGGCGGGGCCAACGTCCTGACTTTC. J is TRBJ2-6 and V is TRBV11-2, with 7 bases matching TRBD2. The germline V gene encodes CDR1 SGHAT and CDR2 FQNNGV. V trimming: 4 bases; J trimming: 4 bases; junction bases outside the gene matches: 10. The CDR3 extends over 17 amino acids.

The V gene is TRBV30, the J gene TRBJ2-1; possibly TRBD2 for D (5 bases). Deletions cut 7 bases from V and 6 bases from J, with 10 bases between. CDR3 size: 11 residues. Germline CDR1 and CDR2: GTSNPN and SVGIG (reference sequence). CDR3 protein: CAYQDFNEQFF. The CDR3 coding sequence is TGTGCCTACCAGGACTTCAATGAGCAGTTCTTC.

This chain links TRBV2 with TRBJ1-4, with TRBD1 matching 7 bases. The CDR3 runs to 15 residues. Germline V gene data show CDR1 as SNHLY and CDR2 as FYNNEI. The V segment lost 7 bases and the J segment 0 bases; nucleotides outside the gene matches: 5. CDR3 DNA: TGTGCCAGCATCCTCACAGGGGCAACTAATGAAAAACTGTTTTTT. This gives the protein CASILTGATNEKLFF.

The gene calls are TRBV6-5 and TRBJ2-7; 10 bases map to TRBD2. Unmatched junction bases numbered 4, after V lost 6 bases and J lost 2 bases. Germline V lookup: CDR1 MNHEY, CDR2 SVGAGI. There are 14 residues in the CDR3. CDR3 loop: CASRRTSGPYEQYF. The CDR3 coding sequence is TGTGCCAGCAGGAGGACTAGCGGACCCTACGAGCAGTACTTC.

The CDR3 bases are TGTGCCAGCTCCCCCTCCACAGGGAAAGCTGAAGCTTTCTTT. Residues: CASSPSTGKAEAFF. The chain joins TRBV18 to TRBJ1-1; a weak D match, TRBD1 (6 bases). V lost 6 bases and J lost 6, with 17 bases in between. Germline V gene sequence: CDR1 KGHSH, CDR2 LQKENI. The CDR3 sequence is 14 residues long.